These 22 T cell receptor beta chains were all obtained from the same sample, sequenced in a study of cytomegalovirus exposure and HLA in healthy donors. Use of 60 Vbeta and 13 Jbeta primers characterized the PCR. The table came from immunoSEQ multiplex PCR; TCRdb's copy has only in-frame clones and leaves some out. The repertoire includes about 69,000 clones, about 78% of them detected once, and 2.5% to 3.5% sits in the top ten. Sequencing was done on a sample of PBMCs. The receptors here all came from a young man in good health and CMV-seronegative.

Only a few counts were recorded for this clone. V is TRBV2 and J is TRBJ1-5, with D maybe TRBD1 (6 bases). V was clipped by 4 bases and J by 2 bases, with 12 bases between them. There are 15 residues in the CDR3. Germline assignment: CDR1 SNHLY and CDR2 FYNNEI. The CDR3 is CASSGGGAGNQPQHF. The CDR3 bases are TGTGCCAGCAGTGGGGGGGGCGCAGGCAATCAGCCCCAGCATTTT.

CDR3 nucleotide sequence: TGTGCCAGCAGCGGTTCCGGGACTAGCGGACAAATTTTCTACAATGAGCAGTTCTTC. This translates into CASSGSGTSGQIFYNEQFF. The chain links TRBV9 to TRBJ2-1, with 11 bases matching TRBD2. Germline assignment: CDR1 SGDLS and CDR2 YYNGEE. This CDR3 comprises 19 residues. V lost 3 bases, J lost 3 bases, and 14 bases stayed unmatched. The full variable domain, with the rest looked up from reference TRBV9 and TRBJ2-1, is DSGVTQTPKHLITATGQRVTLRCSPRSGDLSVYWYQQSLDQGLQFLIQYYNGEERAKGNILERFSAQQFPDLHSELNLSSLELGDSALYFCASSGSGTSGQIFYNEQFFGPGTRLTVL.

This clone was recorded only once. The gene calls are TRBV29-1 and TRBJ2-1; D is unclear. Germline V lookup: CDR1 SQVTM, CDR2 ANQGSEA. This CDR3 comprises 13 residues. The V end lost 5 bases, the J end lost 7 bases, and 15 bases lay between the germline ends. CDR3 sequence reads: CSVRPGPRNEQFF. The DNA of the CDR3 is TGCAGCGTTCGACCGGGTCCAAGGAATGAGCAGTTCTTC.

CDR3 residues: CASSRQNTGELFF. Here the CDR3 DNA reads TGTGCCAGCAGTCGACAAAACACCGGGGAGCTGTTTTTT. The rearrangement joins TRBV2 to TRBJ2-2; the D is unclear. Germline V gives CDR1 SNHLY, CDR2 FYNNEI. The CDR3 covers 13 residues. V lost 5 bases, J lost 2 bases, and 6 bases lay in between.

This clone was observed a few times. V is TRBV4-1 and J is TRBJ1-2, with D perhaps TRBD1 (6 bases). This CDR3 is built from 13 residues. CDR1 and CDR2 (germline): MGHRA, YSYEKL. Trimming removed 5 bases from V and 4 bases from J, with 11 bases in between. The CDR3 region is CASSAGEGYGYTF. The DNA of the CDR3 is TGCGCCAGCAGCGCAGGGGAGGGCTATGGCTACACCTTC.

The rearrangement uses TRBV9 and TRBJ1-6; D is perhaps TRBD1 (6 bases). CDR1 SGDLS and CDR2 YYNGEE come from the germline V gene. This CDR3 spans 15 amino acids. The V and J ends lost 0 bases and 9 bases respectively, with 13 bases between them. This CDR3 reads CASSVEPRGTSPLHF. In DNA form, the CDR3 reads TGTGCCAGCAGCGTAGAGCCGAGGGGGACTTCACCCCTCCACTTT.

The chain joins TRBV30 to TRBJ1-1; 8 positions agree with TRBD1. CDR3 length equals 13 residues. The V gene's germline CDR1 is GTSNPN and CDR2 SVGIG (reference sequence). The V segment lost 4 bases and the J segment 5 bases; nucleotides outside the gene matches: 6. The CDR3 loop reads CAWTGQARTEAFF. CDR3 bases: TGTGCCTGGACGGGACAGGCGAGGACTGAAGCTTTCTTT.

The chain recombines TRBV27 with TRBJ1-6; no clear D. From germline, CDR1 is MNHEY and CDR2 SMNVEV (reference sequence). The CDR3 runs 17 residues. The V end lost 5 bases, the J end lost 8 bases, and 22 bases lay between the germline ends. CDR3 DNA sequence: TGTGCCAGCAGTCCGCCCCTCCCAGGAGGGCTCTATTCACCCCTCCACTTT. Protein sequence: CASSPPLPGGLYSPLHF.

This clone turned up a few times. V and J are TRBV25-1 and TRBJ1-2; 7 bases match TRBD1. There are 14 residues in the CDR3. Trimming at V came to 4 bases and at J to 4 bases, leaving 6 bases not matched to a gene. The V gene's germline CDR1 is MGHDK and CDR2 SYGVNS. DNA of the CDR3: TGTGCCAGCAGTGTTTTGGACAGGCCCTATGGCTACACCTTC. Translating gives CASSVLDRPYGYTF.

This clone was detected once. The gene calls are TRBV5-4 and TRBJ2-5, with 9 bases identical to TRBD1. Germline-derived CDR1 and CDR2 are SGHNT and YYREEE (reference sequence). The V and J ends lost 4 bases and 5 bases, in that order; junction bases with no gene match: 9. The CDR3 is 15 amino acids. CDR3 amino acids: CASSEQGAPGETQYF. CDR3 DNA sequence: TGTGCCAGCAGCGAACAGGGGGCGCCGGGGGAGACCCAGTACTTC.

The genes are TRBV10-2 and TRBJ2-7; possibly TRBD1 for D (5 bases). Per the germline V gene, CDR1 is WSHSY and CDR2 is SAAADI. Trimming pared 9 bases from V and 7 bases from J, leaving 22 bases between. The CDR3 consists of 14 residues. CDR3 DNA sequence: TGCGCCAGTAAAGAGCCTATGCGTAGGGGTGAGCAGTACTTC. Its protein is CASKEPMRRGEQYF.

This chain joins TRBV18 and TRBJ2-6; D ambiguous. The CDR3 is 15 amino acids. Germline-derived CDR1 and CDR2 are KGHSH and LQKENI. Trimming shortened V by 6 bases and J by 0 bases, and 9 bases separated the two germline ends. The CDR3 spells CASSFDISGANVLTF. The CDR3 region has the DNA TGTGCCAGCTCCTTCGACATCTCTGGGGCCAACGTCCTGACTTTC.

This chain joins TRBV19 and TRBJ1-5; D is unresolved. Trimming took off 6 bases at V and 0 bases at J, with 6 bases between the two ends. This CDR3 comprises 13 residues. Germline lookup yields CDR1 LNHDA and CDR2 SQIVND (reference sequence). CDR3 DNA sequence: TGTGCCAGTAGCTATAATAGCAATCAGCCCCAGCATTTT. Protein sequence: CASSYNSNQPQHF.

The chain combines TRBV19 with TRBJ2-1; possible D gene TRBD1, 6 bases. This CDR3 has 14 amino acids. V lost 8 bases, J lost 3 bases, and 14 bases lay in between. Germline assignment: CDR1 LNHDA and CDR2 SQIVND (reference sequence). DNA for the CDR3: TGTGCCAGTCGAAGACAGGCGATCTACAATGAGCAGTTCTTC. It specifies CASRRQAIYNEQFF.

In this sample, this clone turned up a few times. The sample carries other DNA sequences with the same CDR3. The V call is TRBV28, the J call TRBJ1-1; unclear D gene. The CDR3 is 12 residues long. CDR1 MDHEN and CDR2 SYDVKM come from the germline V gene. V was shortened by 5 bases and J by 12 bases, with 16 bases between the two germline ends. CDR3 region: CASSLSRVGSFF. CDR3 nucleotide sequence: TGTGCCAGCAGTCTCTCGAGGGTAGGTTCTTTCTTT.

The chain couples TRBV4-1 to TRBJ1-1, with 7 bases matching TRBD1. The ends lost 4 bases at V and 4 bases at J; junction bases unmatched: 6. The CDR3 is made up of 14 amino acids. Germline CDR1 reads MGHRA; CDR2 reads YSYEKL. DNA of the CDR3: TGCGCCAGCAGCCTCGCAGGGGGAGGCACTGAAGCTTTCTTT. Translated, it gives CASSLAGGGTEAFF.

The table lists this clone with a count of one. The CDR3 reads CASSPPFLEETQYF. Here the CDR3 DNA reads TGTGCCAGCTCACCACCGTTCCTAGAAGAGACCCAGTACTTC. The chain is built from TRBV18 and TRBJ2-5; D ambiguous. The CDR3 extends over 14 amino acids. V lost 0 bases and J 3 bases, leaving 8 bases between the germline ends. CDR1 is KGHSH, CDR2 LQKENI, per germline.

The rearrangement joins TRBV28 to TRBJ2-7; 8 nucleotides agree with TRBD1. Losses at the gene ends were 5 bases for V and 4 bases for J; bases not matched to a gene: 1. The CDR3 covers 12 residues. The germline V gene encodes CDR1 MDHEN and CDR2 SYDVKM. CDR3 residues: CASSRQGYEQYV. The CDR3 DNA reads as TGTGCCAGCAGTCGACAGGGGTACGAGCAGTACGTC.

The chain carries TRBV28 and TRBJ2-5; 7 bases line up with TRBD2. The CDR3 sequence is 16 residues long. The V segment lost 3 bases and the J segment 1 base; nucleotides outside the gene matches: 8. Per the germline V gene, CDR1 is MDHEN and CDR2 is SYDVKM. The CDR3 loop reads CASSLGRGGSQETQYF. CDR3 in DNA: TGTGCCAGCAGTTTGGGGAGGGGAGGGTCCCAAGAGACCCAGTACTTC.

The genes are TRBV7-6 and TRBJ2-2, with TRBD1 matching 11 bases. Unmatched junction bases numbered 9, after V lost 0 bases and J lost 6 bases. The CDR3 spans 18 residues. Germline V gene lookup returns CDR1 SGHVS and CDR2 FNYEAQ. The CDR3 loop is CASSLAGTGGKLAGELFF. The CDR3 DNA follows: TGTGCCAGCAGCTTAGCGGGGACAGGGGGAAAGTTAGCCGGGGAGCTGTTTTTT.

The gene calls are TRBV27 and TRBJ1-5; 9 nucleotides align to TRBD1. The V gene end was trimmed by 2 bases and the J gene end by 9 bases; junction bases not matched to a gene: 2. Looked up from germline, CDR1 is MNHEY and CDR2 is SMNVEV (reference sequence). The CDR3 consists of 13 residues. CDR3 region: CASSLDRGRPQHF. The CDR3 DNA sequence: TGTGCCAGCAGTTTAGACAGGGGGAGGCCCCAGCATTTT.

Of note for this clone: The same CDR3 arises from other DNA sequences in this sample as well. The chain carries TRBV6-1 and TRBJ1-6; weak D call: TRBD1 (6 bases). CDR1 is MNHNS, CDR2 SASEGT, per germline. The CDR3 sequence is 17 residues long. V dropped 1 base and J dropped 7 bases, with 17 bases sitting between them. The CDR3: CASSEGDWGQANSPLHF. Here the CDR3 DNA reads TGTGCCAGCAGTGAAGGGGATTGGGGACAAGCCAATTCACCCCTCCACTTT.